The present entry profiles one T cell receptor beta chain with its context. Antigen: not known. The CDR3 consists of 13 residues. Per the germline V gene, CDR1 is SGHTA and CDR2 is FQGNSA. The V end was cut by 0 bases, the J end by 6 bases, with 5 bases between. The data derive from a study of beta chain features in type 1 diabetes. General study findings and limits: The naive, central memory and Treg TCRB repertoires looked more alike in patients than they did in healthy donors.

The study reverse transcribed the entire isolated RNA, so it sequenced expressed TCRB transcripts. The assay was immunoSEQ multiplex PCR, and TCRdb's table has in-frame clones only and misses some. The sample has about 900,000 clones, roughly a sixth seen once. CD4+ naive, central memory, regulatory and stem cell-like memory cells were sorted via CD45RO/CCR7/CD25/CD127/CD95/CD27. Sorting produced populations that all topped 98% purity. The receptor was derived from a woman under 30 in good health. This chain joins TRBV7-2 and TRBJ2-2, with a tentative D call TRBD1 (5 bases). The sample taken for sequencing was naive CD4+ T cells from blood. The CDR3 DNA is TGTGCCAGCAGCTTAGCAGGGGCCGGGGAGCTGTTTTTT. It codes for CASSLAGAGELFF.